The sequence of this TCR beta chain was determined in a study of identical twins. This clonotype was recorded a few times. From the 5' RACE reads, TCRdb called clonotypes with MiXCR, one entry per CDR3 protein. The sample records 1.5 million or so distinct CDR3 sequences, about 30% being singletons. CDR1 SGHRS and CDR2 YFSETQ come from the germline V gene. V gave up 0 bases and J gave up 5 bases, with 17 bases separating them. This CDR3 region has 16 residues. Sequencing was done on a sample of cord blood. The gene calls are TRBV5-1 and TRBJ1-2, with a tentative D call TRBD1 (6 bases). The sequence came from a newborn girl in good health. DNA of the CDR3: TGCGCCAGCAGCTTGGTCCGGCCAGGGGCCCTTTATGGCTACACCTTC. Amino acid sequence: CASSLVRPGALYGYTF.